Below are 6 T cell receptor beta chains sequenced from a single sample in a study of blood T cell repertoires in COVID-19. The protocol was immunoSEQ multiplex PCR, while the TCRdb copy is restricted to in-frame clones and leaves out a portion. Among some 96,000 clones listed, less than 90% were seen once. Input material: peripheral blood. These receptors were taken from a human donor in a cohort sampled during active COVID-19.

This clone came up once. This sequence joins TRBV27 and TRBJ1-1, with D possibly TRBD1 on 6 matching bases. The V gene's germline CDR1 is MNHEY and CDR2 SMNVEV (reference sequence). The CDR3 has 15 amino acids. Trimming shortened V by 6 bases and J by 5 bases, and 19 bases separated the two germline ends. The CDR3 nucleotides are TGTGCCAGCAGAGAGATACAGGGCGGTAGGACTGAAGCTTTCTTT. Its protein product is CASREIQGGRTEAFF.

V is TRBV5-5 and J is TRBJ2-3, with 10 bases identical to TRBD2. The germline gives CDR1 SGHKS, CDR2 YYEKEE (reference sequence). Trimming at V came to 0 bases and at J to 1 base, leaving 8 bases not matched to a gene. The CDR3 runs 18 residues. The CDR3 region has the DNA TGTGCCAGCAGCTTGGCTGGCCTAGCGGGAGCTGGCACAGATACGCAGTATTTT. The encoded protein is CASSLAGLAGAGTDTQYF.

This chain connects TRBV7-2 to TRBJ2-2; a weak D match, TRBD2 (6 bases). Germline loops: CDR1 SGHTA, CDR2 FQGNSA. The CDR3 runs to 17 residues. Trimming stripped 5 bases from V and 6 bases from J, with 22 bases between. The DNA of the CDR3 is TGTGCCAGCAGCCAACTCGGAGGGATCGTCGGAGCCGGGGAGCTGTTTTTT. As protein: CASSQLGGIVGAGELFF.

The chain carries TRBV19 and TRBJ2-7, with D possibly matching TRBD1 (5 bases). The germline gives CDR1 LNHDA, CDR2 SQIVND (reference sequence). This CDR3 is 14 amino acids long. V was clipped by 5 bases and J by 2 bases, with 13 bases between them. DNA for the CDR3: TGTGCCAGTAGTCCCCGGCAGGGTGCCTACGAGCAGTACTTC. Its protein product is CASSPRQGAYEQYF.

This clone was counted once. The gene calls are TRBV30 and TRBJ1-1, with 7 bases lining up with TRBD1. The CDR3 covers 13 residues. The junction had 3 bases not matched to a gene; V was cut back by 5 bases and J by 0 bases. From germline, CDR1 is GTSNPN and CDR2 SVGIG (reference sequence). As DNA, the CDR3 is TGTGCCTGGTGGGACAGACTGAACACTGAAGCTTTCTTT. This gives the protein CAWWDRLNTEAFF.

The chain combines TRBV4-1 with TRBJ2-6; weak D call: TRBD1 (6 bases). The CDR3 is 19 residues long. Trimming took 1 base from V and 2 from J, leaving 18 bases between them. Germline CDR1 and CDR2: MGHRA and YSYEKL. CDR3 protein: CASSQAILGQRTGANVLTF. CDR3 nucleotides: TGCGCCAGCAGCCAAGCGATCCTTGGACAGAGGACTGGGGCCAACGTCCTGACTTTC.